These 20 T cell receptor beta chains came from one sample sequenced in a study of cytomegalovirus exposure and HLA in healthy donors. 13 Jbeta primers and 60 Vbeta primers were used for the PCR. Sequenced by immunoSEQ multiplex PCR; TCRdb stores in-frame clones only, minus some. Among some 150,000 clones listed, 79% were seen once. The sample comprised PBMCs. The receptor source for this set is a woman aged 45-65 years in good health and CMV-seronegative.

A word on this clone: At one end, the junction sequence differs from germline, possibly due to a read error. The chain has TRBV6-5 and TRBJ2-1; D might be TRBD1 (5 bases). Germline V gene sequence: CDR1 MNHEY, CDR2 SVGAGI. The CDR3 has 12 amino acids. CDR3 amino acids: CAGSYTAGEQFF. The CDR3 bases are TGTGCCGGCAGTTACACCGCAGGGGAGCAGTTCTTC.

The chain links TRBV5-6 to TRBJ1-5; TRBD1 matches 8 bases. The CDR3 runs to 13 residues. Germline V gives CDR1 SGHDT, CDR2 YYEEEE. The trim removed 4 bases at V and 5 bases at J, leaving 2 bases unmatched. The CDR3 sequence: CASSAGGDQPQHF. The CDR3 nucleotides are TGTGCCAGCAGCGCAGGGGGCGATCAGCCCCAGCATTTT.

This sequence joins TRBV5-1 and TRBJ2-3; D perhaps matches TRBD2 (6 bases). The CDR3 runs 14 residues. Per germline, CDR1 SGHRS and CDR2 YFSETQ. V lost 7 bases and J 0 bases, leaving 12 bases between the germline ends. CDR3 DNA: TGCGCCAGCGCCCCGCGGGGAAGCACAGATACGCAGTATTTT. It encodes CASAPRGSTDTQYF.

The chain uses TRBV7-9 and TRBJ2-2; tentative D call: TRBD2 (7 bases). Germline V gene data show CDR1 as SEHNR and CDR2 as FQNEAQ (reference sequence). This CDR3 contains 14 residues. The V gene lost 5 bases and the J gene lost 4 bases, with 11 bases spanning the gap. The chain's CDR3 is CASSGGGPTGELFF. The CDR3 region has the DNA TGTGCCAGCAGCGGGGGGGGGCCCACCGGGGAGCTGTTTTTT.

About this clone itself: Its ends do not fully match the called genes, so a read error is possible. The chain carries TRBV7-9 and TRBJ2-5; 8 nucleotides align to TRBD1. The germline gives CDR1 SEHNR, CDR2 FQNEAQ (reference sequence). CDR3 length: 16 residues. The chain's CDR3 is CASSSRRTGIREAQYF. The CDR3 nucleotides read TGTGCCAGCAGCTCGAGACGGACAGGGATTAGAGAGGCCCAGTACTTC.

The chain recombines TRBV10-2 with TRBJ1-6; no firm D call. This CDR3 has 11 residues. The V end lost 4 bases, the J end lost 10 bases, and 5 bases lay between the germline ends. The germline CDR1 and CDR2 sequences are WSHSY and SAAADI. This chain's CDR3 is CASSGPSPLHF. The CDR3 bases are TGCGCCAGCAGTGGTCCGTCACCCCTCCACTTT.

The chain couples TRBV28 to TRBJ1-6; the match to TRBD1 covers 8 bases. The germline V gene has CDR1 MDHEN and CDR2 SYDVKM. The CDR3 has 17 amino acids. V gave up 2 bases and J gave up 7 bases; unmatched junction bases: 10. The CDR3 DNA sequence: TGTGCCAGCAGTTTAGGAACCACTCAGGGGGCGAATTCACCCCTCCACTTT. Translating it yields CASSLGTTQGANSPLHF.

This chain uses TRBV7-2 with TRBJ2-7; the D is unclear. The CDR3 contains 13 residues. V dropped 5 bases and J dropped 3 bases, with 11 bases sitting between them. The germline gives CDR1 SGHTA, CDR2 FQGNSA. CDR3 nucleotide sequence: TGTGCCAGCAGCGATTCAGGTTACTACGAGCAGTACTTC. Translating gives CASSDSGYYEQYF.

The V gene is TRBV19, the J gene TRBJ2-1; D is unclear. Trimming stripped 1 base from V and 6 bases from J, with 7 bases between. The CDR3 has 13 amino acids. Germline V gene lookup returns CDR1 LNHDA and CDR2 SQIVND (reference sequence). For the CDR3, the DNA is TGTGCCAGTAGTATAGCAACTGGCAATGAGCAGTTCTTC. Translated, it gives CASSIATGNEQFF.

The V and J genes are TRBV28 and TRBJ2-2; 10 nucleotides match TRBD2. The CDR3 totals 16 residues. Germline V gene lookup returns CDR1 MDHEN and CDR2 SYDVKM. V shed 6 bases, J shed 7 bases, and the junction held 11 bases outside the gene matches. The DNA of the CDR3 is TGTGCCAGCAGGGGTCTAGCGGGAGTGATTAGCGGGGAGCTGTTTTTT. It yields the protein CASRGLAGVISGELFF.

The rearrangement uses TRBV30 and TRBJ1-1; D is undetermined. This CDR3 comprises 10 residues. Germline V lookup: CDR1 GTSNPN, CDR2 SVGIG (reference sequence). The ends were cut back, 7 bases at V and 6 bases at J, with 9 bases in the middle. The CDR3 bases are TGTGCCTCCCTTCCCTCTGAAGCTTTCTTT. It yields the protein CASLPSEAFF.

The chain couples TRBV18 to TRBJ2-2; no reliable D call. V shed 3 bases and J shed 6 bases, with 11 bases lying between them. This CDR3 has 14 amino acids. CDR1 and CDR2 from the germline V gene are KGHSH and LQKENI. The CDR3 region is CASSPAAASGELFF. CDR3 nucleotide sequence: TGTGCCAGCTCACCCGCTGCGGCTTCCGGGGAGCTGTTTTTT.

This clone was found a few times. The chain combines TRBV11-2 with TRBJ1-2, with 8 bases that match TRBD1. The germline V gene has CDR1 SGHAT and CDR2 FQNNGV. Trimming took 0 bases from V and 8 from J; bases not matched to a gene: 8. The CDR3 consists of 15 residues. Written as DNA, the CDR3 is TGTGCCAGCAGCTTAGATGCCCAGGGGGCGGACGGCTACACCTTC. Amino acids: CASSLDAQGADGYTF.

The chain employs TRBV7-9 and TRBJ1-3; weak D call: TRBD1 (6 bases). CDR3 length equals 18 residues. CDR1 and CDR2 (germline): SEHNR, FQNEAQ (reference sequence). V shed 1 base and J shed 1 base, with 17 bases lying between them. The CDR3 protein is CASSLVSGGRPSGNTIYF. CDR3 coding DNA: TGTGCCAGCAGCTTAGTATCTGGGGGCAGGCCGTCTGGAAACACCATATATTTT.

The V and J genes are TRBV2 and TRBJ1-5; D is possibly TRBD1 (5 bases). The germline V and J ends were trimmed by 7 bases and 7 bases, with 17 bases remaining between them. Germline V CDR1 and CDR2: SNHLY, FYNNEI. This CDR3 region has 14 residues. CDR3: CASTPGGAGQPQHF. The DNA of the CDR3 is TGTGCCAGCACCCCGGGAGGGGCCGGACAGCCCCAGCATTTT.

This clone was recorded once. This chain connects TRBV10-3 to TRBJ1-2, with D perhaps TRBD1 (5 bases). Per the germline V gene, CDR1 is ENHRY and CDR2 is SYGVKD. The germline V and J ends were trimmed by 2 bases and 4 bases, with 8 bases remaining between them. This CDR3 is 13 amino acids long. The CDR3 region is CAISEGGGYGYTF. DNA for the CDR3: TGTGCCATCAGTGAGGGGGGAGGCTATGGCTACACCTTC.

The genes are TRBV15 and TRBJ2-5; possibly TRBD1 for D (5 bases). V lost 5 bases and J lost 0, with 10 bases in between. The CDR3 is made up of 14 amino acids. The germline gives CDR1 LNHNV, CDR2 YYDKDF (reference sequence). DNA for the CDR3: TGTGCCACCAGCCCGTCAGGGTACCAAGAGACCCAGTACTTC. Its protein is CATSPSGYQETQYF. Together with reference TRBV15 and TRBJ2-5, the CDR3 gives the full variable domain: DAMVIQNPRYQVTQFGKPVTLSCSQTLNHNVMYWYQQKSSQAPKLLFHYYDKDFNNEADTPDNFQSRRPNTSFCFLDIRSPGLGDTAMYLCATSPSGYQETQYFGPGTRLLVL.

The gene calls are TRBV19 and TRBJ1-5, with unresolved D. V was shortened by 5 bases and J by 2 bases, with 7 bases between the two germline ends. This CDR3 spans 13 amino acids. Germline lookup yields CDR1 LNHDA and CDR2 SQIVND (reference sequence). Here the CDR3 reads CASSLIGNQPQHF. The CDR3 bases are TGTGCCAGTAGTCTTATCGGCAATCAGCCCCAGCATTTT. The full variable domain, completed using reference TRBV19 and TRBJ1-5, is DGGITQSPKYLFRKEGQNVTLSCEQNLNHDAMYWYRQDPGQGLRLIYYSQIVNDFQKGDIAEGYSVSREKKESFPLTVTSAQKNPTAFYLCASSLIGNQPQHFGDGTRLSIL.

The chain is built from TRBV18 and TRBJ1-5; perhaps TRBD1 as D (5 bases). Germline-derived CDR1 and CDR2 are KGHSH and LQKENI. The CDR3 loop spans 14 amino acids. The V end was cut by 3 bases, the J end by 6 bases, with 12 bases between. As DNA, the CDR3 is TGTGCCAGCTCACCGGGGATCGGGGGTCAGCCCCAGCATTTT. Encoded protein: CASSPGIGGQPQHF.

This clone was detected a few times. CDR3 bases: TGTGCCAGCAGCTCCGCCGGCAGGGGCGAGCAGTACTTC. Protein sequence: CASSSAGRGEQYF. The rearrangement joins TRBV6-5 to TRBJ2-7; the D gene is possibly TRBD1 (6 bases). Germline CDR1 and CDR2: MNHEY and SVGAGI. The V gene lost 6 bases and the J gene lost 6 bases, with 15 bases spanning the gap. The CDR3 totals 13 residues.